The next 31 T cell receptor beta chains were all read from a single sample in a study of blood T cells in healthy people across ages. A sample-barcoded 5' primer and a J-beta primer mix were used in a second PCR of about 7 to 12 cycles. TCRdb fed the 5' RACE reads into MiXCR, producing one record per CDR3 protein. The sample lists about a million distinct CDR3 sequences; roughly 43% were seen once. Sequencing used blood. The receptor source for this set is a man aged 25-45 years in good health.

This chain links TRBV7-9 with TRBJ2-7; tentatively, D is TRBD1 (6 bases). V lost 6 bases and J lost 0, with 21 bases in between. Germline-derived CDR1 and CDR2 are SEHNR and FQNEAQ (reference sequence). The CDR3 is 17 amino acids. The CDR3 is CASSQGRRTDSSYEQYF. The CDR3 DNA is TGTGCCAGCAGTCAGGGACGTCGGACGGACAGCTCCTACGAGCAGTACTTC.

The chain links TRBV14 to TRBJ2-7; 7 nucleotides agree with TRBD1. The CDR3 extends over 15 amino acids. CDR1 and CDR2 from the germline V gene are SGHDN and FVKESK. Trimming at V came to 2 bases and at J to 4 bases, leaving 8 bases not matched to a gene. For the CDR3, the DNA is TGTGCCAGCAGCCAATCCGACAGGGCCCGATACGAGCAGTACTTC. Translation: CASSQSDRARYEQYF. The whole variable domain, filled in from reference TRBV14 and TRBJ2-7, reads EAGVTQFPSHSVIEKGQTVTLRCDPISGHDNLYWYRRVMGKEIKFLLHFVKESKQDESGMPNNRFLAERTGGTYSTLKVQPAELEDSGVYFCASSQSDRARYEQYFGPGTRLTVT.

This clonotype was observed at least ten times. This chain uses TRBV6-1 with TRBJ1-5; 7 bases map to TRBD1. Germline V gene sequence: CDR1 MNHNS, CDR2 SASEGT. This CDR3 region has 15 residues. The trim removed 2 bases at V and 3 bases at J, leaving 4 bases unmatched. CDR3 sequence: CASSELGGSNQPQHF. CDR3 bases: TGTGCCAGCAGTGAATTAGGGGGCTCCAATCAGCCCCAGCATTTT.

This clonotype was seen at least ten times. CDR3: CSVSLQGPGGEQYF. Here the CDR3 DNA reads TGCAGCGTATCCCTCCAGGGACCGGGAGGCGAGCAGTACTTC. The chain links TRBV29-1 to TRBJ2-7, with 7 positions matching TRBD2. Germline V gene lookup returns CDR1 SQVTM and CDR2 ANQGSEA. J gave up 6 bases and V 6 bases, and 14 bases lay outside the gene matches. The CDR3 has 14 amino acids.

The chain recombines TRBV6-2 or TRBV6-3 with TRBJ1-2, with 7 bases lining up with TRBD1. Trimming removed 0 bases from V and 3 bases from J; junction bases left unmatched: 13. The germline V gene encodes CDR1 MNHEY and CDR2 SVGEGT. This CDR3 has 18 residues. The CDR3 coding sequence is TGTGCCAGCAGTTACTCGACGTCGCAAGGGGGCGCGTACTATGGCTACACCTTC. Translating gives CASSYSTSQGGAYYGYTF.

The chain employs TRBV29-1 and TRBJ1-2; no reliable D call. This CDR3 has 13 residues. V was clipped by 6 bases and J by 4 bases, with 15 bases between them. Looked up from germline, CDR1 is SQVTM and CDR2 is ANQGSEA. This CDR3 reads CSVPTPSGYGYTF. The CDR3 nucleotides read TGCAGCGTGCCGACCCCCTCCGGCTATGGCTACACCTTC.

CDR3 sequence reads: CSARRGELGTDTQYF. The CDR3 nucleotides are TGCAGTGCGAGAAGGGGAGAACTGGGAACAGATACGCAGTATTTT. The V call is TRBV20-1, the J call TRBJ2-3; tentatively, D is TRBD1 or TRBD2 (5 bases each). Germline values: CDR1 DFQATT, CDR2 SNEGSKA (reference sequence). V dropped 6 bases and J dropped 3 bases, with 19 bases sitting between them. The CDR3 length is 15 residues.

This chain connects TRBV29-1 to TRBJ2-3, with 9 positions matching TRBD2. This CDR3 contains 14 residues. V gave up 2 bases and J gave up 5 bases; unmatched junction bases: 5. The germline CDR1 and CDR2 sequences are SQVTM and ANQGSEA. CDR3 sequence (DNA): TGCAGCGTTGAACTTAGCGGGGGAGGAGATACGCAGTATTTT. This translates into CSVELSGGGDTQYF.

This chain connects TRBV4-1 to TRBJ1-2; the match to TRBD1 covers 11 bases. CDR1 is MGHRA and CDR2 is YSYEKL in the germline V gene. V trimming: 2 bases; J trimming: 3 bases; junction bases outside the gene matches: 5. This CDR3 comprises 16 residues. The CDR3 loop is CASSQPDRGLYYGYTF. The CDR3 coding sequence is TGCGCCAGCAGCCAACCGGACAGGGGGCTCTACTATGGCTACACCTTC.

The rearrangement joins TRBV2 to TRBJ1-1; TRBD1 might be the D (6 bases). Trimming removed 8 bases from V and 8 bases from J, with 21 bases in between. Germline CDR1 reads SNHLY; CDR2 reads FYNNEI. This CDR3 contains 14 residues. This chain's CDR3 is CASGRALGASEAFF. The CDR3 coding sequence is TGTGCCAGCGGAAGGGCCCTGGGGGCCTCGGAAGCTTTCTTT.

V is TRBV5-6 and J is TRBJ1-2; 7 bases line up with TRBD1. The germline V gene encodes CDR1 SGHDT and CDR2 YYEEEE. Unmatched junction bases numbered 14, after V lost 4 bases and J lost 5 bases. This CDR3 spans 16 amino acids. The CDR3 sequence is CASSPRRDSTGYGYTF. Written as DNA, the CDR3 is TGTGCCAGCAGCCCACGCCGGGACAGTACAGGGTATGGCTACACCTTC.

The chain employs TRBV10-3 and TRBJ2-4; TRBD2 matches at 7 bases. The CDR3 has 12 residues. The germline V gene encodes CDR1 ENHRY and CDR2 SYGVKD. Trimming cost V 4 bases and J 10 bases; bases outside gene matches: 4. The CDR3 DNA follows: TGTGCCATCAGTGGCGGGGGACGTATTCAGTACTTC. It codes for CAISGGGRIQYF.

This rearrangement joins TRBV20-1 to TRBJ2-3; D perhaps matches TRBD2 (7 bases). The CDR3 runs 14 residues. V dropped 6 bases and J dropped 2 bases, with 15 bases sitting between them. Germline V gene data show CDR1 as DFQATT and CDR2 as SNEGSKA (reference sequence). The CDR3 sequence: CSALGGAITDTQYF. CDR3 nucleotide sequence: TGCAGTGCACTAGGGGGGGCCATCACAGATACGCAGTATTTT.

This chain uses TRBV20-1 with TRBJ2-1, with TRBD1 identical over 8 bases. The DNA matches TRBJ2-7 better at its end, which makes the J call doubtful. The V gene's germline CDR1 is DFQATT and CDR2 SNEGSKA (reference sequence). This CDR3 has 14 residues. CDR3: CSAGQGLSYNEQYF. Written as DNA, the CDR3 is TGCAGCGCCGGACAGGGACTGTCCTACAATGAGCAGTACTTC.

About this clonotype itself: A much larger clone lies one base from this, so it may be a read error. The V call is TRBV4-1, the J call TRBJ2-1; D unclear. The CDR3 runs to 17 residues. CDR1 is MGHRA, CDR2 YSYEKL, per germline. V was shortened by 1 base and J by 5 bases, with 18 bases between the two germline ends. CDR3 sequence: CASSQVYGGPTHNEQFF. Written as DNA, the CDR3 is TGCGCCAGCAGCCAAGTTTACGGCGGACCGACCCACAATGAGCAGTTCTTC.

The rearrangement joins TRBV7-2 to TRBJ2-7, with 13 bases lining up with TRBD2. The closer fit of TRBJ2-4 to the DNA end suggests the J call may be wrong. Germline V gene sequence: CDR1 SGHTA, CDR2 FQGNSA. CDR3 length: 16 amino acids. CDR3 loop: CASSLGLAGGINIQYF. The CDR3 DNA sequence: TGTGCCAGCAGCTTAGGACTAGCGGGGGGTATAAACATTCAGTACTTC.

This clonotype was observed a handful of times. A much larger clonotype is one base distant, so this may be a read error. This chain joins TRBV27 and TRBJ2-5; D is possibly TRBD2 (5 bases). V was shortened by 2 bases and J by 11 bases, with 21 bases between the two germline ends. CDR1 is MNHEY, CDR2 SMNVEV, per germline (reference sequence). The CDR3 loop spans 15 amino acids. CDR3 bases: TGTGCCAGCAGTTTAGGCGGGCGCACCTACAATGAGCAGTACTTC. Protein: CASSLGGRTYNEQYF.

V is TRBV7-2 and J is TRBJ1-4; no clear D gene. The V end lost 5 bases, the J end lost 0 bases, and 10 bases lay between the germline ends. CDR3 length: 15 residues. Germline V gene data show CDR1 as SGHTA and CDR2 as FQGNSA. The DNA of the CDR3 is TGTGCCAGCAGCGCCAGCCCCGCAACTAATGAAAAACTGTTTTTT. It yields the protein CASSASPATNEKLFF.

The chain carries TRBV14 and TRBJ2-4; D is perhaps TRBD1 or TRBD2 (5 bases each). Judging by the DNA end, TRBJ2-7 fits better; the J call may be wrong. CDR3 length: 16 residues. Germline lookup yields CDR1 SGHDN and CDR2 FVKESK. The CDR3 loop is CASSQGPGTGPYEQYF. DNA for the CDR3: TGTGCCAGCAGCCAAGGCCCCGGGACGGGCCCCTACGAGCAGTACTTC.

This clonotype occurred a few times. The chain uses TRBV12-3 or TRBV12-4 and TRBJ1-5; perhaps TRBD1 as D (5 bases). Trimming pared 7 bases from V and 2 bases from J, leaving 15 bases between. The CDR3 is 15 amino acids. The CDR3 protein is CASTITGTGNQPQHF. The DNA for the CDR3 is TGTGCCAGCACTATAACCGGGACCGGCAATCAGCCCCAGCATTTT.

This chain joins TRBV20-1 and TRBJ2-5, with a weak D call TRBD2 (6 bases). Trimming removed 3 bases from V and 11 bases from J, with 16 bases in between. Germline-derived CDR1 and CDR2 are DFQATT and SNEGSKA (reference sequence). There are 12 residues in the CDR3. CDR3 bases: TGCAGTGCTAGCCAGCGGGCCAATGAGCAGTACTTC. It specifies CSASQRANEQYF.

The V call is TRBV3-1, the J call TRBJ2-3; perhaps TRBD2 as D (6 bases). CDR1 is LGHDT, CDR2 YNNKEL, per germline (reference sequence). The length of the CDR3 is 17 residues. The V end lost 0 bases, the J end lost 4 bases, and 17 bases lay between the germline ends. The CDR3 region has the DNA TGTGCCAGCAGCCAAGATCTCCACGGGGGAGGAGCAGATACGCAGTATTTT. It codes for CASSQDLHGGGADTQYF.

The chain links TRBV20-1 to TRBJ2-4, with D tentatively TRBD2 (7 bases). Germline CDR1 DFQATT, CDR2 SNEGSKA (reference sequence). Trimming left V 6 bases short and J 3 bases short, with 24 bases between. This CDR3 contains 17 residues. CDR3 coding DNA: TGCAGTGCCCAAAGGGGTGGGGGGGCCTCGGGCAAAAACATTCAGTACTTC. This encodes CSAQRGGGASGKNIQYF.

The rearrangement links TRBV11-1 to TRBJ2-5, with 8 nucleotides matching TRBD1. V trimming: 1 base; J trimming: 4 bases; junction bases outside the gene matches: 5. CDR3 length equals 15 residues. Germline CDR1 SGHAT, CDR2 FQDESV (reference sequence). Written as DNA, the CDR3 is TGTGCCAGCAGCTTAGAGTGGACAGGGAGAGAGACCCAGTACTTC. The encoded protein is CASSLEWTGRETQYF.

This clonotype was seen once. V gene TRBV4-3 combines with J gene TRBJ2-2, with 8 nucleotides matching TRBD2. After removal of 0 bases from V and 6 bases from J, the junction contained 6 bases not matched to a gene. The germline V gene encodes CDR1 LGHNA and CDR2 YSLEER. The CDR3 totals 16 residues. The CDR3 sequence: CASSQDTGGLAGELFF. In nucleotides, the CDR3 is TGCGCCAGCAGCCAAGATACGGGGGGGCTTGCCGGGGAGCTGTTTTTT.

A remark on this clonotype: The junction departs from germline at one end; a sequencing error may be responsible. The chain is built from TRBV20-1 and TRBJ2-1, with 10 nucleotides matching TRBD1. This CDR3 region has 16 residues. Per the germline V gene, CDR1 is DFQATT and CDR2 is SNEGSKA (reference sequence). Written as DNA, the CDR3 is TGCAGTGCTAGAGTTTTGGGGACAGGGGTTTTGGGTGGGCAGTTATTC. Translation gives CSARVLGTGVLGGQLF.

In the case of this clonotype: This could be a read error, since a much larger clone is one nucleotide away. The rearrangement joins TRBV6-2 or TRBV6-3 to TRBJ2-3; TRBD2 matches 11 bases. Trimming at V came to 2 bases and at J to 4 bases, leaving 2 bases not matched to a gene. The germline CDR1 and CDR2 sequences are MNHEY and SVGEGT. CDR3 length: 15 amino acids. The CDR3 sequence: CASSYHSGGADTQYF. DNA of the CDR3: TGTGCCAGCAGTTACCATAGCGGGGGGGCAGATACGCAGTATTTT.

This clonotype was counted a few times. The chain combines TRBV6-5 with TRBJ2-7; 9 nucleotides line up with TRBD1. The CDR3 runs to 13 residues. The trim removed 5 bases at V and 7 bases at J, leaving 6 bases unmatched. Germline V gene lookup returns CDR1 MNHEY and CDR2 SVGAGI. The chain's CDR3 is CASSAGTGWEQYF. CDR3 coding DNA: TGTGCCAGCAGTGCCGGGACAGGGTGGGAGCAGTACTTC.

As DNA, the CDR3 is TGTGCCAGCTCACCATTTTTGGACTACACAGATACGCAGTATTTT. Translation: CASSPFLDYTDTQYF. This sequence joins TRBV18 and TRBJ2-3, with D possibly matching TRBD2 (6 bases). The CDR3 is 15 amino acids. Germline CDR1 and CDR2: KGHSH and LQKENI. V was pared by 2 bases and J by 2 bases, with 11 bases between. Full variable domain (outside the CDR3, taken from reference TRBV18 and TRBJ2-3): NAGVMQNPRHLVRRRGQEARLRCSPMKGHSHVYWYRQLPEEGLKFMVYLQKENIIDESGMPKERFSAEFPKEGPSILRIQQVVRGDSAAYFCASSPFLDYTDTQYFGPGTRLTVL.

The CDR3 region is CSAMEGIGNTIYF. Written as DNA, the CDR3 is TGCAGTGCTATGGAGGGGATTGGAAACACCATATATTTT. The J gene is TRBJ1-3, the V gene TRBV20-1, with a possible D match to TRBD1 (5 bases). Germline-derived CDR1 and CDR2 are DFQATT and SNEGSKA (reference sequence). The V end lost 4 bases, the J end lost 3 bases, and 10 bases lay between the germline ends. CDR3 length equals 13 residues.

J is TRBJ1-2 and V is TRBV21-1. TRBV21-1 is a documented pseudogene. The CDR3 is 14 amino acids. The CDR3 DNA reads TGTGCCAGCAGCTCCCGCAGGCTTAACTATGGCTACACCTTC. Translating it yields CASSSRRLNYGYTF.